This T cell receptor (beta chain) was recovered during a study of Ad26.COV2.S vaccination and SARS-CoV-2 variants. Regarding treatment: around 19 received Ad26.COV2.S at low or high dose, single or two shots; 5 received placebo; per-sample allocation not given. On day 63 after the first injection, vaccine and placebo recipients gave samples. CDR1 and CDR2 from the germline V gene are MNHEY and SMNVEV (reference sequence). V lost 6 bases to trimming and J lost 12 bases; unmatched junction nucleotides: 7. The length of the CDR3 is 13 residues. This table comes from immunoSEQ multiplex PCR, and its TCRdb copy is limited to in-frame clones, with some not included. Among a few hundred thousand clones listed, roughly 90% were seen once.

V is TRBV27 and J is TRBJ2-7; 14 nucleotides line up with TRBD2. Sequences were derived from peripheral blood, sampled in a trial of Ad26.COV2.S vaccine versus placebo. The clonotype was recovered from a person between 18 and 60 years old who received the Ad26.COV2.S COVID-19 vaccine or a placebo. CDR3 region: CASSLGLAGVRYF. CDR3 DNA: TGTGCCAGCAGCTTGGGACTAGCGGGAGTTAGGTACTTC.